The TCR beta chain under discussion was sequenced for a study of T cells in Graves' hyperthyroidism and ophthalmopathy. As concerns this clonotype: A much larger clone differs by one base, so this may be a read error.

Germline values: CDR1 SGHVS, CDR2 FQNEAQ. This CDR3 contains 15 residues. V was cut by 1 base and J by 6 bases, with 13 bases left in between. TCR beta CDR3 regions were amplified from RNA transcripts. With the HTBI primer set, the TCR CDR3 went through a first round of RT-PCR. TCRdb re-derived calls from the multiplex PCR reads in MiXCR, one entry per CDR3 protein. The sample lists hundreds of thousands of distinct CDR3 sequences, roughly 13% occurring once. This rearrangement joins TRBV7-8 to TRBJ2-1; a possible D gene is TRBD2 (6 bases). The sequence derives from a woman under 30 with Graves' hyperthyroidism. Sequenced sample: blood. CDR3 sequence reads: CASSLEGGGSNEQFF. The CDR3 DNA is TGTGCCAGCAGCTTAGAGGGTGGGGGGTCCAATGAGCAGTTCTTC. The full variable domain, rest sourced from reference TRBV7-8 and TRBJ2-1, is GAGVSQSPRYKVAKRGQDVALRCDPISGHVSLFWYQQALGQGPEFLTYFQNEAQLDKSGLPSDRFFAERPEGSVSTLKIQRTQQEDSAVYLCASSLEGGGSNEQFFGPGTRLTVL.